The 3 T cell receptor beta chains below were found in one sample sequenced in a study of regulatory T cells in long-lasting Graves disease. Described time point: persistent/refractory GD, antithyroid drugs over 5 years with positive TRAb. Preparation of the TCR library used RNA extracted from PBMCs. iRepertoire HTBI primers and Arm-PCR of CDR3 regions built TCR beta libraries. TCRdb used MiXCR to reprocess the multiplex PCR reads, holding one entry per CDR3 protein. This table has about 460,000 distinct CDR3 sequences, roughly 22% appearing once. Specimen: peripheral blood mononuclear cells (PBMCs), collected when the disease was refractory, from a patient treated with antithyroid drugs. Receptor source: a female donor with Graves disease.

This clonotype has a count of ten or more. CDR3 DNA: TGCAGCGTCACAGACACGGAGGACTATGGCTACACCTTC. Protein: CSVTDTEDYGYTF. V gene TRBV29-1 combines with J gene TRBJ1-2; D remains unclear. This CDR3 spans 13 amino acids. Germline loops: CDR1 SQVTM, CDR2 ANQGSEA. The ends were cut back, 6 bases at V and 3 bases at J, with 14 bases in the middle.

This clonotype was recorded many times. The V and J genes are TRBV2 and TRBJ1-2, with D possibly being TRBD1 (5 bases). V dropped 4 bases and J dropped 8 bases, with 11 bases sitting between them. The CDR3 consists of 12 residues. The V gene's germline CDR1 is SNHLY and CDR2 FYNNEI. Here the CDR3 reads CASSGDRRGYTF. For the CDR3, the DNA is TGTGCCAGCAGTGGGGACCGGAGGGGCTACACCTTC.

There are a few counts of this clonotype. This chain links TRBV19 with TRBJ2-2, with D possibly being TRBD1 (6 bases). This CDR3 comprises 13 residues. Trimming removed 10 bases at V and 0 bases at J, with 9 bases between. Germline values: CDR1 LNHDA, CDR2 SQIVND (reference sequence). The CDR3 coding sequence is TGTGCCACTCGACAGGCGAACACCGGGGAGCTGTTTTTT. This encodes CATRQANTGELFF.